This T cell receptor beta chain was sequenced for a study of CD8 T cells in Susac syndrome. CD8+ and CD4+ blood T cells underwent TCR beta sequencing. V lost 0 bases, J lost 3 bases, and 12 bases lay in between. This CDR3 region has 15 residues. Germline CDR1 and CDR2: MNHEY and SVGAGI. A quantity of roughly 0.5 to 1 ug RNA underwent reverse transcription using random hexamers. The authors amplified TCR beta CDR3 across 54 Vbeta and 13 Jbeta using immunoSEQ multiplex PCR. TCRdb fed the immunoSEQ multiplex PCR reads into MiXCR, producing one record per CDR3 protein. Of approximately 130,000 distinct CDR3 sequences in the sample, about 90% are singletons; the top ten hold around 0.25%.

Sequencing was performed on CD8+ T cells from PBMCs. The TCR originated in a human donor with multiple sclerosis. V and J are TRBV6-5 and TRBJ2-7; D is undetermined. CDR3 DNA: TGTGCCAGCAGTTACTCGGCTACCCTTAACTACGAGCAGTACTTC. Its translation: CASSYSATLNYEQYF.